The 6 T cell receptor beta chains presented below share a single source sample, sequenced in a study of blood T cell repertoires in COVID-19. Method: immunoSEQ multiplex PCR; TCRdb's copy keeps in-frame clones and lacks some. The sample contains under 350,000 clones, 75% to 90% of which appear only once. The material sequenced was peripheral blood. The receptors shown here come from a man aged 55-75 years who had recovered from COVID-19.

This clone was observed a few times. This chain connects TRBV24-1 to TRBJ2-7; TRBD1 matches at 8 bases. V dropped 3 bases and J dropped 2; count of bases not matched to a gene: 5. Germline V gives CDR1 KGHDR, CDR2 SFDVKD. This CDR3 has 15 amino acids. The CDR3 region is CATSDPRDRTYEQYF. In nucleotides, the CDR3 is TGTGCCACCAGTGATCCCCGGGACAGGACCTACGAGCAGTACTTC.

This chain joins TRBV5-1 and TRBJ2-7; weak D call: TRBD1 (6 bases). V gave up 2 bases and J gave up 5 bases, with 14 bases separating them. CDR3 length: 14 residues. Germline V gene data show CDR1 as SGHRS and CDR2 as YFSETQ. The CDR3 loop is CASSFGQMTNEQYF. The CDR3 DNA reads TGCGCCAGCAGCTTCGGACAGATGACTAACGAGCAGTACTTC. Combining the CDR3 with reference TRBV5-1 and TRBJ2-7 gives the whole variable domain KAGVTQTPRYLIKTRGQQVTLSCSPISGHRSVSWYQQTPGQGLQFLFEYFSETQRNKGNFPGRFSGRQFSNSRSEMNVSTLELGDSALYLCASSFGQMTNEQYFGPGTRLTVT.

This clone was detected once. This chain joins TRBV30 and TRBJ2-2, with a tentative D call TRBD2 (5 bases). From germline, CDR1 is GTSNPN and CDR2 SVGIG (reference sequence). Deletions cut 4 bases from V and 2 bases from J, with 17 bases between. The CDR3 sequence is 16 residues long. Here the CDR3 DNA reads TGTGCCTGGATGGGCGCGGGCAGGTTCAACACCGGGGAGCTGTTTTTT. This encodes CAWMGAGRFNTGELFF.

The rearrangement joins TRBV5-4 to TRBJ2-1; 9 bases map to TRBD2. V trimming: 0 bases; J trimming: 10 bases; junction bases outside the gene matches: 8. Germline-derived CDR1 and CDR2 are SGHNT and YYREEE (reference sequence). The CDR3 contains 15 residues. The CDR3 DNA reads as TGTGCCAGCAGCTTGGCGCGGCTAGCGGGACGGGAGCAGTTCTTC. It encodes CASSLARLAGREQFF.

This chain links TRBV7-2 with TRBJ2-3, with D hard to call. Germline CDR1 is SGHTA and CDR2 is FQGNSA. The CDR3 has 15 amino acids. Trimming removed 1 base at V and 3 bases at J, with 11 bases between. CDR3 amino acids: CASSLVFLSTDTQYF. The DNA for the CDR3 is TGTGCCAGCAGCTTAGTTTTTTTGAGTACAGATACGCAGTATTTT.

V is TRBV5-5 and J is TRBJ2-1, with TRBD2 identical over 7 bases. This CDR3 has 17 residues. Germline V gene sequence: CDR1 SGHKS, CDR2 YYEKEE (reference sequence). Losses at the gene ends were 4 bases for V and 4 bases for J; bases not matched to a gene: 14. The CDR3 here is CASSREVGEGPYNEQFF. The CDR3, as DNA: TGTGCCAGCAGCAGGGAGGTCGGGGAGGGCCCTTACAATGAGCAGTTCTTC.